Presented here are 22 T cell receptor beta chains from one specimen sequenced in a study of OX40 agonist ivuxolimab in advanced cancers. Here immunoSEQ multiplex PCR was the method, and the copy in TCRdb shows in-frame clones only, minus some. The sample lists more than 50,000 clones; 70% to 90% were seen once. The sample here was CD4+ or CD8+ T cells sorted from blood, taken in a trial of the OX40 agonist ivuxolimab. These receptors all come from an adult with an advanced solid tumor such as melanoma, head and neck, liver or kidney cancer.

The chain recombines TRBV18 with TRBJ2-7; the match to TRBD1 covers 8 bases. The CDR3 length is 15 residues. Trimming removed 3 bases from V and 4 bases from J; junction bases left unmatched: 8. Germline V CDR1 and CDR2: KGHSH, LQKENI. This chain's CDR3 is CASSPGGQVVYEQYF. The CDR3 DNA sequence: TGTGCCAGCTCACCGGGGGGACAGGTAGTTTACGAGCAGTACTTC.

The rearrangement links TRBV7-6 to TRBJ1-6; D gene unclear. This CDR3 is 16 amino acids long. Germline-derived CDR1 and CDR2 are SGHVS and FNYEAQ. V lost 5 bases and J lost 7, with 18 bases in between. The CDR3 here is CASSPLPVTHNSPLHF. In DNA, the CDR3 is TGTGCCAGCAGCCCCCTTCCCGTGACCCACAATTCACCCCTCCACTTT.

This chain joins TRBV28 and TRBJ2-1; 7 nucleotides match TRBD2. Germline assignment: CDR1 MDHEN and CDR2 SYDVKM. Trimming removed 6 bases from V and 2 bases from J; junction bases left unmatched: 4. This CDR3 contains 14 residues. This CDR3 reads CASRKGLAYNEQFF. The CDR3 coding sequence is TGTGCCAGCAGAAAAGGACTAGCCTACAATGAGCAGTTCTTC.

The genes are TRBV27 and TRBJ2-2; D is possibly TRBD2 (6 bases). This CDR3 contains 15 residues. V gave up 9 bases and J gave up 6 bases, with 20 bases separating them. The germline gives CDR1 MNHEY, CDR2 SMNVEV (reference sequence). Here the CDR3 reads CASQAMGGLAGELFF. CDR3 coding DNA: TGTGCCAGTCAAGCCATGGGGGGTCTCGCCGGGGAGCTGTTTTTT.

This clone occurred once. The V call is TRBV27, the J call TRBJ2-3, with D uncertain. The V end was cut by 5 bases, the J end by 2 bases, with 8 bases between. The CDR3 has 13 amino acids. Germline CDR1 reads MNHEY; CDR2 reads SMNVEV (reference sequence). CDR3 sequence reads: CASSVLNTDTQYF. The CDR3 nucleotides are TGTGCCAGCAGTGTCTTAAACACAGATACGCAGTATTTT.

The V and J genes are TRBV11-2 and TRBJ2-7; perhaps TRBD1 as D (6 bases). Trimming took off 2 bases at V and 0 bases at J, with 11 bases between the two ends. The CDR3 loop spans 15 amino acids. Per germline, CDR1 SGHAT and CDR2 FQNNGV. This chain's CDR3 is CASSLTGHFSYEQYF. In nucleotides, the CDR3 is TGTGCCAGCAGCTTAACGGGACACTTCTCCTACGAGCAGTACTTC.

This clone was counted a few times. J is TRBJ2-7 and V is TRBV6-1, with D possibly matching TRBD2 (7 bases). Germline V lookup: CDR1 MNHNS, CDR2 SASEGT. Trimming took off 2 bases at V and 3 bases at J, with 11 bases between the two ends. The CDR3 extends over 14 amino acids. CDR3: CASSENGGHYEQYF. The CDR3 region has the DNA TGTGCCAGCAGTGAAAACGGGGGGCACTACGAGCAGTACTTC.

The chain uses TRBV5-1 and TRBJ1-1; D possibly corresponds to TRBD1 (5 bases). Between the trimmed V and J ends, which lost 0 bases and 0 bases, there was a span of 9 bases. Germline loops: CDR1 SGHRS, CDR2 YFSETQ. The CDR3 spans 15 residues. The CDR3 coding sequence is TGCGCCAGCAGCTTGGCGCAGGGAGTGAACACTGAAGCTTTCTTT. It encodes CASSLAQGVNTEAFF.

The genes are TRBV19 and TRBJ1-5; 7 nucleotides match TRBD1. CDR3 length: 13 residues. The germline CDR1 and CDR2 sequences are LNHDA and SQIVND (reference sequence). V gave up 5 bases and J gave up 5 bases; unmatched junction bases: 3. The CDR3, as DNA: TGTGCCAGTAGTTCGCAGGGGGATCAGCCCCAGCATTTT. Translating gives CASSSQGDQPQHF.

The CDR3 loop is CASSDRDYNEQFF. CDR3 coding DNA: TGTGCCAGCAGTGACCGGGACTACAATGAGCAGTTCTTC. The chain joins TRBV6-4 to TRBJ2-1, with a possible D match to TRBD2 (5 bases). Germline values: CDR1 MRHNA, CDR2 SNTAGT. This CDR3 has 13 amino acids. The V end was cut by 2 bases, the J end by 3 bases, with 5 bases between.

This clone was recorded a few times. The rearrangement links TRBV7-9 to TRBJ2-2, with 7 bases matching TRBD1. This CDR3 comprises 14 residues. Germline lookup yields CDR1 SEHNR and CDR2 FQNEAQ (reference sequence). With 3 bases clipped from V and 4 bases from J, the junction kept 2 bases outside the gene matches. The CDR3 DNA is TGTGCCAGCAGCTTGACAGGGATCACCGGGGAGCTGTTTTTT. Encoded protein: CASSLTGITGELFF.

The table lists this clone with a count of one. The V and J genes are TRBV2 and TRBJ2-3; 11 bases line up with TRBD1. CDR3 length equals 15 residues. The germline gives CDR1 SNHLY, CDR2 FYNNEI. Trimming took 0 bases from V and 8 from J; bases not matched to a gene: 4. The chain's CDR3 is CASSEAGQGAGTQYF. For the CDR3, the DNA is TGTGCCAGCAGTGAAGCTGGACAGGGGGCGGGTACGCAGTATTTT. The full variable domain, its missing parts supplied by reference TRBV2 and TRBJ2-3, is EPEVTQTPSHQVTQMGQEVILRCVPISNHLYFYWYRQILGQKVEFLVSFYNNEISEKSEIFDDQFSVERPDGSNFTLKIRSTKLEDSAMYFCASSEAGQGAGTQYFGPGTRLTVL.

V and J are TRBV4-3 and TRBJ2-2, with TRBD1 as a possible D gene (5 bases). CDR1 and CDR2 (germline): LGHNA, YSLEER. Trimming removed 0 bases at V and 9 bases at J, with 11 bases between. The CDR3 runs 14 residues. The CDR3 DNA reads TGCGCCAGCAGCCAAGAGAGGTCAGGGAGGGAGCTGTTTTTT. Translation gives CASSQERSGRELFF.

This clone showed up just once. This chain connects TRBV9 to TRBJ2-3; D unclear. The CDR3 has 14 amino acids. V dropped 0 bases and J dropped 1 base, with 6 bases sitting between them. Looked up from germline, CDR1 is SGDLS and CDR2 is YYNGEE. CDR3 in amino acids: CASSVVGGTDTQYF. CDR3 nucleotide sequence: TGTGCCAGCAGCGTAGTTGGGGGCACAGATACGCAGTATTTT.

As regards this clone: The same CDR3 can be traced to other DNA sequences in this sample. V and J are TRBV9 and TRBJ2-2, with D perhaps given as TRBD1 or TRBD2 (5 bases each). With 0 bases removed from V and 6 bases from J, the gap between germline ends came to 9 bases. CDR1 is SGDLS, CDR2 YYNGEE, per germline. The CDR3 consists of 14 residues. This CDR3 is CASSVEGSSGELFF. The CDR3, as DNA: TGTGCCAGCAGCGTAGAGGGGAGTTCCGGGGAGCTGTTTTTT.

The V and J genes are TRBV11-3 and TRBJ2-7; D perhaps matches TRBD1 (5 bases). Trimming removed 5 bases at V and 5 bases at J, with 13 bases between. The CDR3 has 13 residues. Germline assignment: CDR1 SGHNT and CDR2 YENEEA. This CDR3 is CASSELSGHEQYF. In DNA form, the CDR3 reads TGTGCCAGCAGCGAGTTGTCAGGGCACGAGCAGTACTTC.

The chain uses TRBV30 and TRBJ2-5; D is uncertain. Per germline, CDR1 GTSNPN and CDR2 SVGIG (reference sequence). The length of the CDR3 is 12 residues. The ends were cut back, 0 bases at V and 4 bases at J, with 6 bases in the middle. In DNA form, the CDR3 reads TGTGCCTGGAGTGTGGTGGGAGAGACCCAGTACTTC. Translated, it gives CAWSVVGETQYF.

V gene TRBV19 combines with J gene TRBJ2-7; 8 nucleotides line up with TRBD1. In germline, CDR1 is LNHDA, CDR2 SQIVND (reference sequence). The CDR3 is 15 amino acids. V shed 10 bases and J 5 bases; nucleotides not matched to a gene: 16. The CDR3 loop is CATQRSQGGSDEQYF. The DNA for the CDR3 is TGTGCCACCCAAAGATCACAGGGGGGATCTGACGAGCAGTACTTC.

The gene calls are TRBV19 and TRBJ2-1; D is undetermined. This CDR3 has 13 amino acids. V gave up 7 bases and J gave up 12 bases, with 19 bases separating them. CDR1 and CDR2 from the germline V gene are LNHDA and SQIVND (reference sequence). CDR3 coding DNA: TGTGCCAGTACCACCGACGGGTCCGGTGGGCAGTTCTTC. Translated: CASTTDGSGGQFF.

The V gene is TRBV6-5, the J gene TRBJ1-5, with 9 nucleotides matching TRBD1. This CDR3 comprises 14 residues. V was pared by 4 bases and J by 5 bases, with 3 bases of the junction left unmatched. Germline V gives CDR1 MNHEY, CDR2 SVGAGI. CDR3 in DNA: TGTGCCAGCAGTTGGGACAGGGTTGATCAGCCCCAGCATTTT. As protein: CASSWDRVDQPQHF.

The chain carries TRBV19 and TRBJ2-1; D not certain. The CDR3 contains 15 residues. The V end was cut by 3 bases, the J end by 0 bases, with 9 bases between. Germline V CDR1 and CDR2: LNHDA, SQIVND (reference sequence). The CDR3 region is CASSMGTLSYNEQFF. The CDR3 DNA reads TGTGCCAGTAGTATGGGAACACTCTCCTACAATGAGCAGTTCTTC.

The chain is built from TRBV20-1 and TRBJ2-1; the D is unclear. The V and J ends lost 0 bases and 8 bases respectively, with 5 bases between them. CDR3 size: 11 residues. Per the germline V gene, CDR1 is DFQATT and CDR2 is SNEGSKA (reference sequence). The CDR3 loop reads CSARDFDEQFF. The CDR3 DNA reads as TGCAGTGCTAGAGATTTTGATGAGCAGTTCTTC.